A selection of T cell receptor beta chains follows, all from one sample in a study of a mutant IDH1 vaccine in newly diagnosed glioma. Sequenced by immunoSEQ multiplex PCR; TCRdb stores in-frame clones only, minus some. The sample holds tens of thousands of clones, 82% seen once. These TCRs' antigens remain unknown. Here the sequenced sample was PBMCs, taken from a glioma patient whose treatment included an IDH1 peptide vaccine. The receptors stem from a man between 18 and 35 years old with glioma. Some clones in this sample may be carry-over from other donors' samples. CDR3s leave out the opening cysteine and the closing phenylalanine or tryptophan. Not every row has a clone size; where given, it reads once, few, many or a size class.

cdr3_aa: ASSQEPGSNSYEQY
cdr3_length: 14
clone_size: -
v_call: TRBV4-1
j_call: TRBJ2-7

cdr3_aa: ASSYSASAESYEQY
cdr3_length: 14
clone_size: -
v_call: TRBV6-6
j_call: TRBJ2-7

cdr3_aa: ASTAGLAGEQY
cdr3_length: 11
clone_size: -
v_call: TRBV6-1
j_call: TRBJ2-7

cdr3_aa: ASSLAIPRVGYT
cdr3_length: 12
clone_size: -
v_call: TRBV11-2
j_call: TRBJ1-2

cdr3_aa: ASSVGWDTSYEQY
cdr3_length: 13
clone_size: -
v_call: TRBV9
j_call: TRBJ2-7

cdr3_aa: ASRDRGLNTGELF
cdr3_length: 13
clone_size: -
v_call: TRBV2
j_call: TRBJ2-2

cdr3_aa: ASSGAGSSYEQY
cdr3_length: 12
clone_size: -
v_call: TRBV25-1
j_call: TRBJ2-7

cdr3_aa: ASSLGRAEEKLF
cdr3_length: 12
clone_size: once
v_call: TRBV5-1
j_call: TRBJ1-4

cdr3_aa: ASSLKGATYNEQF
cdr3_length: 13
clone_size: -
v_call: TRBV5-6
j_call: TRBJ2-1

cdr3_aa: ASSDRGIYGYT
cdr3_length: 11
clone_size: -
v_call: TRBV19
j_call: TRBJ1-2

cdr3_aa: ASRHDRGDNGYT
cdr3_length: 12
clone_size: -
v_call: TRBV4-2
j_call: TRBJ1-2

cdr3_aa: ASSTSTGLGVYEQY
cdr3_length: 14
clone_size: -
v_call: TRBV5-1
j_call: TRBJ2-7

cdr3_aa: AISKQGGEKLF
cdr3_length: 11
clone_size: -
v_call: TRBV10-3
j_call: TRBJ1-4

cdr3_aa: ASSLMTTVTLTDTQY
cdr3_length: 15
clone_size: -
v_call: TRBV7-2
j_call: TRBJ2-3

cdr3_aa: ASSHGTQETQY
cdr3_length: 11
clone_size: -
v_call: TRBV4-3
j_call: TRBJ2-5

cdr3_aa: ASSLGRADNSPLH
cdr3_length: 13
clone_size: -
v_call: TRBV7-2
j_call: TRBJ1-6

cdr3_aa: ASSLGRPTDTQY
cdr3_length: 12
clone_size: -
v_call: TRBV5-4
j_call: TRBJ2-3

cdr3_aa: ASSPLGNEKLF
cdr3_length: 11
clone_size: -
v_call: TRBV18
j_call: TRBJ1-4

cdr3_aa: ASAYRDRVGSPLH
cdr3_length: 13
clone_size: -
v_call: TRBV2
j_call: TRBJ1-6

cdr3_aa: ASSGRNTDTQY
cdr3_length: 11
clone_size: -
v_call: TRBV7-3
j_call: TRBJ2-3

cdr3_aa: ASSPGQGAPNEKLF
cdr3_length: 14
clone_size: -
v_call: TRBV5-6
j_call: TRBJ1-4

cdr3_aa: ASSLEVASTGELF
cdr3_length: 13
clone_size: -
v_call: TRBV5-4
j_call: TRBJ2-2

cdr3_aa: ASSRTGTYQPQH
cdr3_length: 12
clone_size: few
v_call: TRBV7-2
j_call: TRBJ1-5

cdr3_aa: AGGGGQETQY
cdr3_length: 10
clone_size: -
v_call: TRBV7-8
j_call: TRBJ2-5

cdr3_aa: ATSRDFGRASYNEQF
cdr3_length: 15
clone_size: -
v_call: TRBV15
j_call: TRBJ2-1

cdr3_aa: ASSLWGRSNEKLF
cdr3_length: 13
clone_size: -
v_call: TRBV5-6
j_call: TRBJ1-4

cdr3_aa: ASSYSPGGPRF
cdr3_length: 11
clone_size: few
v_call: TRBV6-5
j_call: TRBJ2-1

cdr3_aa: ASRVGGGYT
cdr3_length: 9
clone_size: -
v_call: TRBV5-6
j_call: TRBJ1-2

cdr3_aa: ASIDRGRSTEAF
cdr3_length: 12
clone_size: -
v_call: TRBV19
j_call: TRBJ1-1

cdr3_aa: ASRQMANEQF
cdr3_length: 10
clone_size: -
v_call: TRBV27
j_call: TRBJ2-1

cdr3_aa: ASSQRTGGREQPQH
cdr3_length: 14
clone_size: -
v_call: TRBV18
j_call: TRBJ1-5

cdr3_aa: ASSYLQGTGELF
cdr3_length: 12
clone_size: once
v_call: TRBV6-5
j_call: TRBJ2-2

cdr3_aa: ASSQGGIYGYT
cdr3_length: 11
clone_size: -
v_call: TRBV14
j_call: TRBJ1-2

cdr3_aa: ASSLAAGRKLF
cdr3_length: 11
clone_size: -
v_call: TRBV5-6
j_call: TRBJ1-4

cdr3_aa: ASSISGSNTGELF
cdr3_length: 13
clone_size: -
v_call: TRBV19
j_call: TRBJ2-2

cdr3_aa: ASSEALLNRAAGELF
cdr3_length: 15
clone_size: -
v_call: TRBV2
j_call: TRBJ2-2

cdr3_aa: ASSFAPDSYNEQF
cdr3_length: 13
clone_size: -
v_call: TRBV5-6
j_call: TRBJ2-1

cdr3_aa: ASSFFPYSNQPQH
cdr3_length: 13
clone_size: -
v_call: TRBV28
j_call: TRBJ1-5

cdr3_aa: ASSALADLSTDTQY
cdr3_length: 14
clone_size: few
v_call: TRBV11-2
j_call: TRBJ2-3

cdr3_aa: ASRQVFANTGELF
cdr3_length: 13
clone_size: few
v_call: TRBV2
j_call: TRBJ2-2

cdr3_aa: ASSWGPLSYEQY
cdr3_length: 12
clone_size: -
v_call: TRBV2
j_call: TRBJ2-7

cdr3_aa: ASSVRGDEQF
cdr3_length: 10
clone_size: -
v_call: TRBV9
j_call: TRBJ2-1

cdr3_aa: ASSVESQRGGYT
cdr3_length: 12
clone_size: -
v_call: TRBV9
j_call: TRBJ1-2

cdr3_aa: ASSDPGQGCEQY
cdr3_length: 12
clone_size: -
v_call: TRBV6-1
j_call: TRBJ2-7

cdr3_aa: ASSSSVNTEAF
cdr3_length: 11
clone_size: -
v_call: TRBV5-1
j_call: TRBJ1-1

cdr3_aa: ATSRGRREREQF
cdr3_length: 12
clone_size: -
v_call: TRBV15
j_call: TRBJ2-1

cdr3_aa: ASSSDRNTEAF
cdr3_length: 11
clone_size: few
v_call: TRBV11-3
j_call: TRBJ1-1

cdr3_aa: ASSRLARSYEQY
cdr3_length: 12
clone_size: -
v_call: TRBV7-2
j_call: TRBJ2-7

cdr3_aa: ATTGESTDTQY
cdr3_length: 11
clone_size: few
v_call: TRBV6-5
j_call: TRBJ2-3

cdr3_aa: ASSLGGGPNQPQH
cdr3_length: 13
clone_size: -
v_call: TRBV5-6
j_call: TRBJ1-5

cdr3_aa: ASSLESGRNYGYT
cdr3_length: 13
clone_size: -
v_call: TRBV7-2
j_call: TRBJ1-2

cdr3_aa: ASSFTGTRYEQY
cdr3_length: 12
clone_size: -
v_call: TRBV5-1
j_call: TRBJ2-7